This T cell receptor (beta chain) appears in the sequencing data of a study of T cell changes during pregnancy in multiple sclerosis. CDR3 length: 16 residues. Germline V gene sequence: CDR1 KGHSH, CDR2 LQKENI. V was pared by 3 bases and J by 10 bases, with 21 bases between. The protocol was immunoSEQ multiplex PCR, while the TCRdb copy is restricted to in-frame clones and leaves out a portion. The sample lists roughly 75,000 clones, around 93% occurring once. Sequencing was performed on peripheral blood, taken after pregnancy. This clonotype was sampled from a female donor in good health, enrolled as a control in a pregnancy study. The genes are TRBV18 and TRBJ1-4; D call uncertain. CDR3 loop: CASSPDRVENLGKLFF. The CDR3 coding sequence is TGTGCCAGCTCACCCGACCGGGTCGAGAATCTGGGAAAACTGTTTTTT.